This T cell receptor beta chain was recorded in a study of cytomegalovirus exposure and HLA in healthy donors. From germline, CDR1 is SGHVS and CDR2 FQNEAQ. With V trimmed by 5 bases and J by 4 bases, 3 bases remained unmatched. The CDR3 is 15 amino acids. Broader study findings: Most of the CMV-associated TCR beta chains (in a later analysis) appeared to be HLA-restricted. Most observed TCR sequences were rare, whereas some public TCRs were detected in many donors. In an earlier analysis, about 90% or about 30%: the productive usage of most TCR beta V segments.

To note about this clone: What it binds is not known.

PCR used 60 Vbeta primers and 13 Jbeta primers. Produced via immunoSEQ multiplex PCR; TCRdb's table is partial and in-frame only. This table holds 150,000 to 200,000 clones, over 80% found once. Sequenced input: PBMCs. The receptor was derived from a male donor in good health and CMV-seropositive. The chain is built from TRBV7-8 and TRBJ2-1; TRBD2 matches 12 bases. The CDR3 region is CASSPGLAGYNEQFF. Written as DNA, the CDR3 is TGTGCCAGCAGCCCGGGACTAGCGGGTTACAATGAGCAGTTCTTC.